This T cell receptor beta chain is from a study of control samples from healthy donors and cancer patients. Per the germline V gene, CDR1 is ENHRY and CDR2 is SYGVKD. This CDR3 has 16 amino acids. V was clipped by 10 bases and J by 0 bases; unmatched bases: 9. Sequencing used immunoSEQ multiplex PCR; TCRdb keeps in-frame clones, though not all of them. The sample shows about 150,000 clones, approximately 90% of them seen only once. This sequence was found in a woman aged 30 to 39 in good health. The source material was blood. This chain connects TRBV10-3 to TRBJ2-2; 9 bases match TRBD2. CDR3 amino acids: CATLAGRLTNTGELFF. CDR3 sequence (DNA): TGTGCCACTCTAGCGGGAAGACTAACGAACACCGGGGAGCTGTTTTTT.